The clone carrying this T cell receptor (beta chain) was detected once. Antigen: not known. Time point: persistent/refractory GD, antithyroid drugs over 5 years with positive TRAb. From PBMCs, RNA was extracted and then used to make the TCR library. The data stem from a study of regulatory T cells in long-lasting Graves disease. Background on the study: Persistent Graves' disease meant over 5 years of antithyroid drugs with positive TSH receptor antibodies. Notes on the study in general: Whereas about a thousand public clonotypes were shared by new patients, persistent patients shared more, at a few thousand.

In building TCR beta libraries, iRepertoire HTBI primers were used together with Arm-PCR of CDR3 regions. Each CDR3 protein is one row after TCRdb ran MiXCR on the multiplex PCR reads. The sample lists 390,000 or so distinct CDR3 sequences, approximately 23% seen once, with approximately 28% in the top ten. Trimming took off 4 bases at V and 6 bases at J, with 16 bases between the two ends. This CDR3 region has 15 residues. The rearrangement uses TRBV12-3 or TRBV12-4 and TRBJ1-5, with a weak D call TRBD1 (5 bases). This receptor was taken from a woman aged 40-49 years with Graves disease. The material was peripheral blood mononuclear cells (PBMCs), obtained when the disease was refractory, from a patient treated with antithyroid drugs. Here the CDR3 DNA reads TGTGCCAGCAGTTATCGGCAGGGAGGGAGTCAGCCCCAGCATTTT. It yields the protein CASSYRQGGSQPQHF.